What follows are 30 T cell receptor beta chains derived from one specimen sequenced in a study of circulating and synovial CD4+ cells in juvenile arthritis. Sequencing was performed with immunoSEQ multiplex PCR; in TCRdb, only in-frame clones are kept and a portion is missing. In the table there are around 18,000 clones, approximately 90% of which are singletons. The sample comprised CD4+ T cells from blood. Receptors were obtained from a human donor with juvenile idiopathic arthritis.

The V call is TRBV5-3, the J call TRBJ2-7, with D possibly TRBD2 on 6 matching bases. TRBV5-3 is annotated as an ORF whose role is uncertain. The V end lost 2 bases, the J end lost 2 bases, and 17 bases lay between the germline ends. The CDR3 loop spans 16 amino acids. In DNA form, the CDR3 reads TGTGCCAGAAGCTTCGTCGGGACTCCGGGCCCCTACGAGCAGTACTTC. Translation: CARSFVGTPGPYEQYF.

This chain uses TRBV11-2 with TRBJ2-3; possibly TRBD2 for D (6 bases). Per germline, CDR1 SGHAT and CDR2 FQNNGV. Trimming removed 4 bases from V and 6 bases from J, with 29 bases in between. This CDR3 has 19 amino acids. CDR3 residues: CASSYNSGQGSSYGDTQYF. For the CDR3, the DNA is TGTGCCAGCAGCTACAATAGCGGCCAGGGCAGTTCTTACGGGGATACGCAGTATTTT. The full variable domain, rest sourced from reference TRBV11-2 and TRBJ2-3, is EAGVAQSPRYKIIEKRQSVAFWCNPISGHATLYWYQQILGQGPKLLIQFQNNGVVDDSQLPKDRFSAERLKGVDSTLKIQPAKLEDSAVYLCASSYNSGQGSSYGDTQYFGPGTRLTVL.

The J gene is TRBJ2-7, the V gene TRBV29-1; 8 bases align to TRBD1. Germline CDR1 reads SQVTM; CDR2 reads ANQGSEA. This CDR3 has 13 amino acids. The J segment lost 1 base and the V segment lost 6 bases, leaving 5 bases of the junction unmatched. The chain's CDR3 is CSVGHRGSYEQYF. CDR3 nucleotide sequence: TGCAGCGTCGGGCACAGGGGGTCCTACGAGCAGTACTTC.

This sequence joins TRBV11-2 and TRBJ1-3, with TRBD1 as a possible D gene (5 bases). Trimming stripped 4 bases from V and 2 bases from J, with 18 bases between. CDR3 length: 17 residues. Germline CDR1 SGHAT, CDR2 FQNNGV. CDR3 sequence: CASSSDPIQVPGNTIYF. Written as DNA, the CDR3 is TGTGCCAGCAGCTCGGACCCTATACAGGTGCCTGGAAACACCATATATTTT. The variable domain in full, completed from reference TRBV11-2 and TRBJ1-3, reads EAGVAQSPRYKIIEKRQSVAFWCNPISGHATLYWYQQILGQGPKLLIQFQNNGVVDDSQLPKDRFSAERLKGVDSTLKIQPAKLEDSAVYLCASSSDPIQVPGNTIYFGEGSWLTVV.

This clone has a single count. The rearrangement joins TRBV5-1 to TRBJ2-5; TRBD2 is a possible D gene (5 bases). Trimming took off 1 base at V and 4 bases at J, with 14 bases between the two ends. The CDR3 runs 15 residues. Germline-derived CDR1 and CDR2 are SGHRS and YFSETQ. For the CDR3, the DNA is TGCGCCAGCAGCTTGTATGAGGGCCATCGAGAGACCCAGTACTTC. This codes for CASSLYEGHRETQYF. Variable domain in full (rest from reference TRBV5-1 and TRBJ2-5): KAGVTQTPRYLIKTRGQQVTLSCSPISGHRSVSWYQQTPGQGLQFLFEYFSETQRNKGNFPGRFSGRQFSNSRSEMNVSTLELGDSALYLCASSLYEGHRETQYFGPGTRLLVL.

The rearrangement uses TRBV19 and TRBJ2-5; no clear D gene. Between the trimmed V and J ends, which lost 5 bases and 5 bases, there was a span of 21 bases. Germline V gene data show CDR1 as LNHDA and CDR2 as SQIVND (reference sequence). The CDR3 is 16 amino acids. The chain's CDR3 is CASSPASKLIRETQYF. As DNA, the CDR3 is TGTGCCAGTAGTCCTGCTTCGAAGTTAATTCGGGAGACCCAGTACTTC.

J is TRBJ2-1 and V is TRBV5-5; 9 nucleotides match TRBD1. The CDR3 length is 16 residues. From germline, CDR1 is SGHKS and CDR2 YYEKEE (reference sequence). V trimming: 2 bases; J trimming: 2 bases; junction bases outside the gene matches: 5. The CDR3 here is CASSFGDRDPYNEQFF. Here the CDR3 DNA reads TGTGCCAGCAGCTTTGGGGACAGGGACCCCTACAATGAGCAGTTCTTC.

J is TRBJ1-1 and V is TRBV6-5; 8 bases line up with TRBD1. The junction had 3 bases not matched to a gene; V was cut back by 2 bases and J by 7 bases. CDR3 length equals 13 residues. Germline loops: CDR1 MNHEY, CDR2 SVGAGI. The CDR3: CASSYTQGGEAFF. Here the CDR3 DNA reads TGTGCCAGCAGTTACACACAGGGGGGTGAAGCTTTCTTT.

The chain couples TRBV7-9 to TRBJ2-5; maybe TRBD1 (5 bases). The last part of the DNA fits TRBJ2-7 better; the J call may be wrong. The germline CDR1 and CDR2 sequences are SEHNR and FQNEAQ (reference sequence). This CDR3 comprises 15 residues. The CDR3 DNA sequence: TGTGCCAGCAGCCCAAAGATAGGGGAAGAATACGAGCAGTACTTC. Amino acid sequence: CASSPKIGEEYEQYF.

This chain uses TRBV7-8 with TRBJ1-1; no clear D. V lost 4 bases and J 4 bases, leaving 16 bases between the germline ends. This CDR3 is built from 15 residues. The germline V gene encodes CDR1 SGHVS and CDR2 FQNEAQ. CDR3 bases: TGTGCCAGCAGCTACGTACGGATGTGGAGCACTGAAGCTTTCTTT. This gives the protein CASSYVRMWSTEAFF.

To note about this clone: Sequence at one end of the junction differs from germline and may be a read error. This sequence joins TRBV6-4 and TRBJ1-6; TRBD1 agrees at 7 bases. This CDR3 spans 15 amino acids. Per germline, CDR1 MRHNA and CDR2 SNTAGT. CDR3 coding DNA: TGTGCCAGACAGGGGCCTTTCCTCTCCAATTCCCCCCTCCACTTT. As protein: CARQGPFLSNSPLHF.

This chain links TRBV19 with TRBJ1-1, with D possibly TRBD1 on 5 matching bases. V was clipped by 7 bases and J by 0 bases, with 12 bases between them. CDR1 is LNHDA, CDR2 SQIVND, per germline (reference sequence). The length of the CDR3 is 14 residues. The CDR3 loop reads CASTRGGVNTEAFF. CDR3 sequence (DNA): TGTGCCAGTACGCGGGGAGGGGTGAACACTGAAGCTTTCTTT.

The chain recombines TRBV5-4 with TRBJ1-3; D remains unclear. CDR1 and CDR2 (germline): SGHNT, YYREEE (reference sequence). CDR3 length: 16 amino acids. With 0 bases removed from V and 0 bases from J, the gap between germline ends came to 10 bases. CDR3 amino acids: CASSLGGGLSGNTIYF. The CDR3 nucleotides are TGTGCCAGCAGCTTGGGAGGAGGCCTCTCTGGAAACACCATATATTTT. The full variable domain, rest sourced from reference TRBV5-4 and TRBJ1-3, is ETGVTQSPTHLIKTRGQQVTLRCSSQSGHNTVSWYQQALGQGPQFIFQYYREEENGRGNFPPRFSGLQFPNYSSELNVNALELDDSALYLCASSLGGGLSGNTIYFGEGSWLTVV.

V usage is TRBV18 and J usage is TRBJ1-1; 8 bases line up with TRBD1. The CDR3 length is 15 residues. With 4 bases clipped from V and 4 bases from J, the junction kept 8 bases outside the gene matches. The V gene's germline CDR1 is KGHSH and CDR2 LQKENI. This CDR3 reads CASSQLQGDGTEAFF. The CDR3 coding sequence is TGTGCCAGCTCACAATTACAGGGGGATGGCACTGAAGCTTTCTTT.

The V gene is TRBV9, the J gene TRBJ2-1; 13 bases agree with TRBD2. The CDR3 has 13 residues. V lost 3 bases, J lost 11 bases, and 2 bases stayed unmatched. Germline V gives CDR1 SGDLS, CDR2 YYNGEE. The CDR3 region has the DNA TGTGCCAGCAGCGCCGGGACTAGCGGGAAGCAGTTCTTC. Translated: CASSAGTSGKQFF.

V is TRBV7-9 and J is TRBJ2-3; TRBD2 matches at 11 bases. The CDR3 is 15 residues long. Looked up from germline, CDR1 is SEHNR and CDR2 is FQNEAQ (reference sequence). V was pared by 5 bases and J by 3 bases, with 4 bases of the junction left unmatched. The CDR3 reads CASSQGTSGTDTQYF. The CDR3 DNA follows: TGTGCCAGCAGCCAAGGGACTAGCGGAACAGATACGCAGTATTTT.

The chain employs TRBV4-3 and TRBJ1-4, with D possibly being TRBD1 (5 bases). Between the trimmed V and J ends, which lost 4 bases and 4 bases, there was a span of 13 bases. CDR3 length: 15 residues. Germline-derived CDR1 and CDR2 are LGHNA and YSLEER. CDR3 DNA: TGCGCCAGCAGCCCCACTACAGGAGTTAATGAAAAACTGTTTTTT. It yields the protein CASSPTTGVNEKLFF.

The chain combines TRBV28 with TRBJ1-1, with D uncertain. Trimming stripped 5 bases from V and 5 bases from J, with 9 bases between. Germline V gives CDR1 MDHEN, CDR2 SYDVKM. This CDR3 contains 12 residues. This CDR3 reads CASSLRWTEAFF. Written as DNA, the CDR3 is TGTGCCAGCAGTCTACGTTGGACTGAAGCTTTCTTT. Variable domain in full (rest from reference TRBV28 and TRBJ1-1): DVKVTQSSRYLVKRTGEKVFLECVQDMDHENMFWYRQDPGLGLRLIYFSYDVKMKEKGDIPEGYSVSREKKERFSLILESASTNQTSMYLCASSLRWTEAFFGQGTRLTVV.

The chain couples TRBV12-5 to TRBJ1-2, with 7 bases matching TRBD1. The germline CDR1 and CDR2 sequences are LGHNT and FRNRAP. This CDR3 has 15 residues. V lost 0 bases, J lost 6 bases, and 7 bases stayed unmatched. The CDR3 here is CASGLVPEGADGYTF. CDR3 nucleotide sequence: TGTGCTAGTGGTTTGGTACCTGAGGGGGCTGATGGCTACACCTTC.

The genes are TRBV6-1 and TRBJ2-7; tentative D call: TRBD2 (5 bases). The CDR3 length is 13 residues. The germline V gene encodes CDR1 MNHNS and CDR2 SASEGT. The V and J ends lost 1 base and 3 bases respectively, with 7 bases between them. CDR3 sequence (DNA): TGTGCCAGCAGTGAAGGCGGGCACTACGAGCAGTACTTC. Translated: CASSEGGHYEQYF.

This sequence joins TRBV18 and TRBJ2-1; TRBD2 aligns across 8 bases. The CDR3 consists of 18 residues. Germline CDR1 and CDR2: KGHSH and LQKENI. V was pared by 4 bases and J by 4 bases, with 15 bases of the junction left unmatched. CDR3 coding DNA: TGTGCCAGCTCACAGATTTCTAGGAGCGGGGGACATTACAATGAGCAGTTCTTC. Amino acid sequence: CASSQISRSGGHYNEQFF.

This chain joins TRBV7-3 and TRBJ2-7; 9 positions agree with TRBD2. Per the germline V gene, CDR1 is SGHTA and CDR2 is FQGTGA. V lost 5 bases, J lost 2 bases, and 4 bases stayed unmatched. This CDR3 has 14 residues. CDR3: CASSPSGNTYEQYF. For the CDR3, the DNA is TGTGCCAGCAGCCCTAGCGGGAATACCTACGAGCAGTACTTC.

The V and J genes are TRBV6-6 and TRBJ2-5, with 9 nucleotides matching TRBD1. Unmatched junction bases numbered 7, after V lost 5 bases and J lost 3 bases. In germline, CDR1 is MNHNY, CDR2 SVGAGI (reference sequence). The CDR3 covers 15 residues. The CDR3 is CASSGWGTGKETQYF. The CDR3 coding sequence is TGTGCCAGCAGTGGGTGGGGGACAGGGAAAGAGACCCAGTACTTC.

This clone was recorded a few times. CDR3 nucleotides: TGTGCCAGCAGCCTGAATCCCACAGATACCGGGGAGCTGTTTTTT. This gives the protein CASSLNPTDTGELFF. The rearrangement uses TRBV5-4 and TRBJ2-2; D is unclear. Germline assignment: CDR1 SGHNT and CDR2 YYREEE (reference sequence). The CDR3 totals 15 residues. The V end was cut by 4 bases, the J end by 5 bases, with 15 bases between.

The rearrangement uses TRBV4-3 and TRBJ2-3; 10 bases map to TRBD1. V gave up 4 bases and J gave up 7 bases; unmatched junction bases: 14. This CDR3 spans 17 amino acids. CDR1 and CDR2 (germline): LGHNA, YSLEER. The DNA of the CDR3 is TGCGCCAGCAGCCCTCAGACAGGACAGGGGGTGGTTAATACGCAGTATTTT. It is translated as CASSPQTGQGVVNTQYF.

This clone was seen just once. The chain recombines TRBV6-1 with TRBJ2-5, with 7 bases aligning to TRBD1. V shed 7 bases, J shed 2 bases, and the junction held 10 bases outside the gene matches. Germline CDR1 MNHNS, CDR2 SASEGT. The CDR3 contains 15 residues. The CDR3 nucleotides read TGTGCCAGCACTCAGATGACAGGGAAGCAAGAGACCCAGTACTTC. As protein: CASTQMTGKQETQYF.

This sequence joins TRBV11-2 and TRBJ1-3; possible D gene TRBD1, 5 bases. V was trimmed by 5 bases and J by 0 bases, leaving 14 bases between them. The CDR3 covers 16 residues. Germline V gene data show CDR1 as SGHAT and CDR2 as FQNNGV. In DNA form, the CDR3 reads TGTGCCAGCAGCCCCTACCGACAGAGCTCTGGAAACACCATATATTTT. Its translation: CASSPYRQSSGNTIYF.

In nucleotides, the CDR3 is TGTGCCAGCAGTGCGCTAACTAGCGGGGGACGAACAGATACGCAGTATTTT. It is translated as CASSALTSGGRTDTQYF. The chain recombines TRBV6-1 with TRBJ2-3, with 11 bases matching TRBD2. Per the germline V gene, CDR1 is MNHNS and CDR2 is SASEGT. The CDR3 has 17 amino acids. V trimming: 4 bases; J trimming: 3 bases; junction bases outside the gene matches: 9.

The chain couples TRBV28 to TRBJ2-7; 10 nucleotides align to TRBD2. CDR1 MDHEN and CDR2 SYDVKM come from the germline V gene. The CDR3 contains 12 residues. V lost 6 bases to trimming and J lost 10 bases; unmatched junction nucleotides: 6. DNA for the CDR3: TGTGCCAGCAGCCTGGGACTAGCGCGTCAGTACTTC. This gives the protein CASSLGLARQYF.

This clone occurred a few times. The V call is TRBV7-2, the J call TRBJ2-2; D is perhaps TRBD2 (5 bases). Trimming shortened V by 5 bases and J by 7 bases, and 8 bases separated the two germline ends. The germline V gene encodes CDR1 SGHTA and CDR2 FQGNSA. This CDR3 contains 12 residues. CDR3: CASSPRGGELFF. CDR3 in DNA: TGTGCCAGCAGCCCACGGGGCGGGGAGCTGTTTTTT.